In this sample, the clone carrying this TCR beta chain turned up a few times. Its antigen is not identified. This entry comes from a study of T cells after yellow fever vaccination. Study-wide background: SMART-Seq v4 Ultra Low Input handled preparation of low-cell-number fractions.

Whole-study findings and limits: Most clones from primary vaccination resurfaced after the booster (around 97% CD4, 88% CD8).

The J segment lost 3 bases and the V segment lost 1 base, leaving 6 bases of the junction unmatched. Germline CDR1 reads SGHVS; CDR2 reads FNYEAQ. The CDR3 runs to 15 residues. The authors made TCR cDNA by 5'RACE template switching, adding a universal primer site and UMIs. One entry per CDR3 protein, called by TCRdb with MiXCR from the 5' RACE reads. The table includes under 700,000 distinct CDR3 sequences, about 17% detected once. The chain recombines TRBV7-6 with TRBJ2-7; TRBD2 matches at 7 bases. This sequence originates from a man aged 18 to 29 who received the YFV17D yellow fever vaccine. The sample consisted of PBMCs, taken about 5 days after the first yellow fever vaccination. In DNA form, the CDR3 reads TGTGCCAGCAGCTTAGACGGGCTAGCGGTCTACGAGCAGTACTTC. It translates to CASSLDGLAVYEQYF.